This TCR beta chain was identified in a study of Ad26.COV2.S vaccination and SARS-CoV-2 variants. CDR3 length: 18 residues. Germline lookup yields CDR1 SGHDT and CDR2 YYEEEE. With V trimmed by 2 bases and J by 0 bases, 8 bases remained unmatched. Libraries were prepared by immunoSEQ multiplex PCR; TCRdb keeps only in-frame clonotypes and omits some of them. This table has about 350,000 clones, approximately 85% appearing once. Study-level results: Comparable non-spike TCR breadth was observed in vaccine and placebo recipients.

For this clone: Its antigen is unidentified.

This sample's treatment: roughly 20 received Ad26.COV2.S at low or high dose, single or two shots; about five received placebo; per-sample allocation not given. Each sample was drawn 63 days after the first injection (of vaccine or placebo). The chain couples TRBV5-6 to TRBJ2-7, with 13 bases lining up with TRBD2. This specimen was peripheral blood, taken in a trial of Ad26.COV2.S vaccine versus placebo. This receptor was obtained from a person between 18 and 59 years old who received the Ad26.COV2.S COVID-19 vaccine or a placebo. The CDR3 region is CASSFISGLAGISYEQYF. Written as DNA, the CDR3 is TGTGCCAGCAGCTTCATTTCGGGACTAGCGGGAATCTCCTACGAGCAGTACTTC.